The 28 T cell receptor beta chains below were found in one sample sequenced in a study of technical replicates of blood from several donors. The data were produced by immunoSEQ multiplex PCR, yet TCRdb's version contains in-frame clones alone and is incomplete. The data show some 74,000 clones, around 95% seen once. The sample was T cells isolated from PBMCs. Receptors originate from a human donor in good health.

The genes are TRBV2 and TRBJ2-1, with 10 bases matching TRBD1. The CDR3 has 15 amino acids. V lost 7 bases, J lost 6 bases, and 9 bases stayed unmatched. Germline CDR1 SNHLY, CDR2 FYNNEI. CDR3 DNA: TGTGCCAGCACGGGGGACAGGGGCGCGGGCAATGAGCAGTTCTTC. The encoded protein is CASTGDRGAGNEQFF.

The chain employs TRBV25-1 and TRBJ1-1, with 7 bases aligning to TRBD1. The trim removed 2 bases at V and 0 bases at J, leaving 3 bases unmatched. The CDR3 loop spans 15 amino acids. The germline V gene has CDR1 MGHDK and CDR2 SYGVNS. The CDR3 coding sequence is TGTGCCAGCAGTGAAAGACAGGGATTGAACACTGAAGCTTTCTTT. It translates to CASSERQGLNTEAFF.

This chain links TRBV4-1 with TRBJ1-2; D is perhaps TRBD1 (5 bases). This CDR3 is 14 amino acids long. CDR1 and CDR2 (germline): MGHRA, YSYEKL. V lost 0 bases and J 4 bases, leaving 9 bases between the germline ends. CDR3 sequence: CASSQEVGGYGYTF. The CDR3 region has the DNA TGCGCCAGCAGCCAAGAGGTCGGGGGCTATGGCTACACCTTC.

This sequence joins TRBV6-5 and TRBJ1-1, with D tentatively TRBD1 (5 bases). This CDR3 has 14 amino acids. CDR1 and CDR2 from the germline V gene are MNHEY and SVGAGI. Trimming removed 5 bases from V and 3 bases from J, with 13 bases in between. CDR3 sequence: CASSAGRGDTEAFF. CDR3 coding DNA: TGTGCCAGCAGTGCCGGACGGGGGGACACTGAAGCTTTCTTT.

The rearrangement uses TRBV10-1 and TRBJ2-2; the D gene is possibly TRBD2 (6 bases). V lost 3 bases and J 9 bases, leaving 17 bases between the germline ends. CDR1 is WNHNN and CDR2 is SYGVQD in the germline V gene (reference sequence). CDR3 size: 15 residues. CDR3 residues: CASSETTSTGRELFF. CDR3 bases: TGCGCCAGCAGTGAAACGACTAGTACGGGCCGGGAGCTGTTTTTT.

V is TRBV5-4 and J is TRBJ2-3; possibly TRBD1 for D (5 bases). Germline CDR1 and CDR2: SGHNT and YYREEE (reference sequence). The CDR3 has 14 residues. Trimming left V 1 base short and J 3 bases short, with 9 bases between. In nucleotides, the CDR3 is TGTGCCAGCAGCTTGAGGCAGGGAACAGATACGCAGTATTTT. It yields the protein CASSLRQGTDTQYF.

The chain combines TRBV7-9 with TRBJ1-6, with D unclear. Looked up from germline, CDR1 is SEHNR and CDR2 is FQNEAQ (reference sequence). The V end was cut by 3 bases, the J end by 5 bases, with 5 bases between. This CDR3 has 13 residues. The CDR3 DNA is TGTGCCAGCAGCTTCAGTGATAATTCACCCCTCCACTTT. It codes for CASSFSDNSPLHF. Based on the CDR3 plus reference TRBV7-9 and TRBJ1-6, the full variable domain is DTGVSQNPRHKITKRGQNVTFRCDPISEHNRLYWYRQTLGQGPEFLTYFQNEAQLEKSRLLSDRFSAERPKGSFSTLEIQRTEQGDSAMYLCASSFSDNSPLHFGNGTRLTVT.

This clone was observed once. This chain connects TRBV28 to TRBJ2-7, with TRBD2 matching 15 bases. The CDR3 has 16 amino acids. The V gene's germline CDR1 is MDHEN and CDR2 SYDVKM. V was clipped by 7 bases and J by 2 bases; unmatched bases: 6. This chain's CDR3 is CASTGLAGGSAYEQYF. The CDR3 region has the DNA TGTGCCAGCACTGGACTAGCGGGGGGGAGCGCCTACGAGCAGTACTTC.

The V gene is TRBV6-5, the J gene TRBJ2-1; TRBD2 matches 12 bases. The CDR3 is 15 amino acids. Germline V CDR1 and CDR2: MNHEY, SVGAGI. J gave up 5 bases and V 5 bases, and 4 bases lay outside the gene matches. The CDR3 region is CASSQLAGGDNEQFF. Written as DNA, the CDR3 is TGTGCCAGCAGTCAACTAGCGGGAGGTGACAATGAGCAGTTCTTC.

The chain joins TRBV2 to TRBJ1-5, with a possible D match to TRBD1 (6 bases). CDR1 is SNHLY, CDR2 FYNNEI, per germline. The CDR3 contains 14 residues. V gave up 2 bases and J gave up 7 bases, with 12 bases separating them. CDR3 sequence (DNA): TGTGCCAGCAGTGAACAAACAGGGAACCAGCCCCAGCATTTT. It specifies CASSEQTGNQPQHF.

The CDR3 DNA sequence: TGTGCCAGCAGCTTAGGACAGGGGGGATACGAGCAGTACTTC. Translation: CASSLGQGGYEQYF. The chain links TRBV13 to TRBJ2-7; the match to TRBD1 covers 8 bases. This CDR3 comprises 14 residues. V was pared by 0 bases and J by 4 bases, with 2 bases of the junction left unmatched. In germline, CDR1 is PRHDT, CDR2 FYEKMQ (reference sequence).

The chain carries TRBV7-9 and TRBJ2-7, with a weak D call TRBD1 (6 bases). V lost 5 bases and J lost 9, with 20 bases in between. Germline V gives CDR1 SEHNR, CDR2 FQNEAQ (reference sequence). This CDR3 contains 14 residues. The CDR3 sequence is CASSPEDSRGRQYF. The CDR3 nucleotides read TGTGCCAGCAGCCCGGAGGACAGTAGGGGCCGGCAGTACTTC.

The chain recombines TRBV2 with TRBJ2-7; TRBD1 aligns across 7 bases. The CDR3 runs to 14 residues. Germline-derived CDR1 and CDR2 are SNHLY and FYNNEI. The trim removed 7 bases at V and 3 bases at J, leaving 9 bases unmatched. The CDR3 nucleotides are TGTGCCAGCAATCGTTATGGACAGGTCTACGAGCAGTACTTC. It is translated as CASNRYGQVYEQYF.

This rearrangement joins TRBV10-3 to TRBJ1-1; D gene unclear. Trimming shortened V by 4 bases and J by 1 base, and 10 bases separated the two germline ends. CDR3 length equals 14 residues. CDR1 is ENHRY and CDR2 is SYGVKD in the germline V gene. The CDR3 DNA reads TGTGCCATCAGTGTTCAATTTTGGAACACTGAAGCTTTCTTT. Residues: CAISVQFWNTEAFF.

The chain couples TRBV10-3 to TRBJ1-5; D not certain. CDR1 is ENHRY and CDR2 is SYGVKD in the germline V gene. V was pared by 0 bases and J by 0 bases, with 18 bases between. This CDR3 contains 19 residues. The CDR3 here is CAISESLRSYHSSNQPQHF. The CDR3 coding sequence is TGTGCCATCAGTGAGTCGTTGAGATCGTATCACTCTAGCAATCAGCCCCAGCATTTT.

The chain uses TRBV28 and TRBJ2-1, with TRBD2 identical over 12 bases. The V and J ends lost 7 bases and 0 bases, in that order; junction bases with no gene match: 1. The CDR3 sequence is 15 residues long. CDR1 and CDR2 (germline): MDHEN, SYDVKM. The CDR3 coding sequence is TGTGCCAGCAAACTAGCGGGAGGCTCCTACAATGAGCAGTTCTTC. Protein sequence: CASKLAGGSYNEQFF.

The chain uses TRBV27 and TRBJ2-5; possible D gene TRBD1, 5 bases. The CDR3 covers 13 residues. The V end lost 4 bases, the J end lost 3 bases, and 9 bases lay between the germline ends. CDR1 and CDR2 from the germline V gene are MNHEY and SMNVEV (reference sequence). The CDR3 sequence is CASSSLGEETQYF. CDR3 nucleotides: TGTGCCAGCAGTTCCCTAGGGGAAGAGACCCAGTACTTC.

The chain joins TRBV25-1 to TRBJ2-5; the D gene is possibly TRBD2 (7 bases). This CDR3 comprises 14 residues. Germline V lookup: CDR1 MGHDK, CDR2 SYGVNS. With 2 bases removed from V and 5 bases from J, the gap between germline ends came to 12 bases. For the CDR3, the DNA is TGTGCCAGCAGTGAAGAGGGGGAGGGGGAGACCCAGTACTTC. It is translated as CASSEEGEGETQYF.

The chain is built from TRBV4-2 and TRBJ2-1, with D possibly TRBD2 on 5 matching bases. Germline V gene data show CDR1 as LGHNA and CDR2 as YNFKEQ. CDR3 length: 15 residues. Trimming pared 0 bases from V and 0 bases from J, leaving 6 bases between. CDR3 sequence: CASSQEGSSYNEQFF. In nucleotides, the CDR3 is TGTGCCAGCAGCCAAGAAGGGAGCTCCTACAATGAGCAGTTCTTC.

The chain combines TRBV5-1 with TRBJ1-1; 7 bases map to TRBD1. Germline V gene sequence: CDR1 SGHRS, CDR2 YFSETQ. The CDR3 extends over 14 amino acids. Unmatched junction bases numbered 5, after V lost 4 bases and J lost 2 bases. The CDR3: CASSRGQRNTEAFF. CDR3 nucleotides: TGCGCCAGCAGCCGGGGACAGAGAAACACTGAAGCTTTCTTT.

The chain links TRBV5-4 to TRBJ1-2; 7 bases are a match to TRBD1. Trimming at V came to 0 bases and at J to 8 bases, leaving 1 base not matched to a gene. The CDR3 runs 12 residues. Germline lookup yields CDR1 SGHNT and CDR2 YYREEE (reference sequence). CDR3 sequence reads: CASSLDRGGYTF. The CDR3 DNA is TGTGCCAGCAGCTTGGACAGGGGAGGCTACACCTTC.

This chain connects TRBV7-9 to TRBJ2-3; TRBD2 might be the D (6 bases). Trimming removed 5 bases from V and 2 bases from J, with 20 bases in between. Germline V gene lookup returns CDR1 SEHNR and CDR2 FQNEAQ (reference sequence). This CDR3 region has 17 residues. DNA of the CDR3: TGTGCCAGCAGCGGCCGGCGGGGCGAGCGGATCACAGATACGCAGTATTTT. This encodes CASSGRRGERITDTQYF.

The rearrangement joins TRBV6-1 to TRBJ1-5; TRBD1 is a possible D gene (6 bases). Germline V CDR1 and CDR2: MNHNS, SASEGT. This CDR3 has 15 amino acids. Trimming stripped 4 bases from V and 0 bases from J, with 10 bases between. CDR3 region: CASSGPGHSNQPQHF. The CDR3 nucleotides read TGTGCCAGCAGTGGTCCGGGACATAGCAATCAGCCCCAGCATTTT.

This chain links TRBV27 with TRBJ2-5; 7 nucleotides align to TRBD2. J was trimmed by 4 bases and V by 5 bases; bases with no gene match: 7. The CDR3 runs to 14 residues. Germline CDR1 and CDR2: MNHEY and SMNVEV (reference sequence). CDR3 residues: CASSGGRRLETQYF. In nucleotides, the CDR3 is TGTGCCAGCAGTGGCGGGAGACGATTAGAGACCCAGTACTTC.

This chain uses TRBV9 with TRBJ2-3; TRBD2 agrees at 11 bases. V dropped 3 bases and J dropped 2; count of bases not matched to a gene: 5. CDR1 SGDLS and CDR2 YYNGEE come from the germline V gene. This CDR3 contains 16 residues. DNA of the CDR3: TGTGCCAGCAGCGCCCAGGGACTAGCGGTCACAGATACGCAGTATTTT. Its translation: CASSAQGLAVTDTQYF.

The DNA for the CDR3 is TGCGCCAGCAACCCGGGACTAGCGGAGTACGAGCAGTACTTC. This sequence encodes CASNPGLAEYEQYF. The chain couples TRBV5-1 to TRBJ2-7, with 11 bases matching TRBD2. CDR1 and CDR2 (germline): SGHRS, YFSETQ. The length of the CDR3 is 14 residues. The V segment lost 6 bases and the J segment 4 bases; nucleotides outside the gene matches: 6.

The V and J genes are TRBV19 and TRBJ2-1; unclear D gene. CDR1 and CDR2 from the germline V gene are LNHDA and SQIVND (reference sequence). The CDR3 has 15 residues. V was shortened by 4 bases and J by 0 bases, with 10 bases between the two germline ends. The CDR3 bases are TGTGCCAGTAGTAAATTCGTTAACTCCTACAATGAGCAGTTCTTC. Translating it yields CASSKFVNSYNEQFF.

The rearrangement links TRBV10-3 to TRBJ1-5, with a possible D match to TRBD1 (6 bases). The CDR3 contains 14 residues. V lost 8 bases to trimming and J lost 4 bases, with 15 bases between them. Per the germline V gene, CDR1 is ENHRY and CDR2 is SYGVKD. The CDR3 DNA is TGTGCCATCCAGGGGCAGGGGCCAAATCAGCCCCAGCATTTT. Translation gives CAIQGQGPNQPQHF.